This entry is about one T cell receptor beta chain. The target antigen is unknown. Produced via immunoSEQ multiplex PCR; TCRdb's table is partial and in-frame only. The table lists about 85,000 clones, 89% of them singletons. The data belong to a study of identifying expanded T cells in peripheral blood. Study conclusions and caveats: Across healthy donors, higher total template counts meant significantly greater roughly 2-week count variance. Differentially abundant clones: about 1.2 between replicates, 16.4 at around 2 weeks, approximately 19 at four.

Healthy donors had no documented immune events, such as infections, while sampled. With 6 bases removed from V and 6 bases from J, the gap between germline ends came to 9 bases. This CDR3 spans 12 amino acids. Germline CDR1 MNHEY, CDR2 SMNVEV (reference sequence). The clonotype originates from a person aged 18 to 75 in good health. The material sequenced was blood. The V call is TRBV27, the J call TRBJ2-1; TRBD1 might be the D (5 bases). This CDR3 reads CASRRGFNEQFF. The CDR3 DNA reads as TGTGCCAGCAGAAGGGGATTCAATGAGCAGTTCTTC.